This entry is about one TCR beta chain. Its antigen is currently unknown. The sample belongs to a study of shared clonotypes between healthy human individuals. Study details: Three CD4 naive, three CD4 memory, two CD8 naive and one CD8 memory plate were used per donor. Study results and caveats: Apart from blood, nothing was sampled; tissue repertoires likely differ.

Genomic DNA of each subset was evenly split across several immunoSEQ plates. Libraries were prepared by immunoSEQ multiplex PCR; TCRdb keeps only in-frame clonotypes and omits some of them. The table lists 550,000 to 750,000 clones, roughly nine tenths of them singletons. The V gene's germline CDR1 is SGHAT and CDR2 FQNNGV. CDR3 size: 13 residues. Trimming shortened V by 1 base and J by 7 bases, and 7 bases separated the two germline ends. CD45RO-negative cells were positively selected for CCR7, leaving out terminally differentiated effector memory CD45RA+ cells. The clonotype originates from a man between 25 and 39 years old in good health. The chain combines TRBV11-2 with TRBJ2-2, with D unresolved. The sample taken for sequencing was naive CD8+ T cells sorted from blood. The CDR3 bases are TGTGCCAGCAGCTTAGTCCTCAGCGGGGAGCTGTTTTTT. It is translated as CASSLVLSGELFF.